This T cell receptor beta chain stems from a study of T cells in Graves' hyperthyroidism and ophthalmopathy. General study points: Blood held most thyroid clonotypes expanded above 0.001 frequency. Separation of ophthalmopathy from stable hyperthyroidism was achieved by a 13 V-J model.

This CDR3 comprises 18 residues. CDR1 is SEHNR and CDR2 is FQNEAQ in the germline V gene (reference sequence). With V trimmed by 4 bases and J by 0 bases, 9 bases remained unmatched. Amplification targeted TCR beta CDR3 regions from RNA transcripts. HTBI primers were employed in a first-round RT-PCR of the TCR CDR3. TCRdb re-called the multiplex PCR reads with MiXCR, one entry per CDR3 protein. The sample carries roughly 150,000 distinct CDR3 sequences, roughly 10% recorded once. Points on this clonotype: What it binds is not known. A much larger clone lies a single base off, so this may be a read error.

The sequenced sample consisted of blood. The source is a woman aged 18-29 years with Graves' hyperthyroidism that later progressed to Graves' ophthalmopathy. J is TRBJ2-6 and V is TRBV7-9, with 7 positions matching TRBD1. CDR3 DNA sequence: TGTGCCAGCAGCTCCCCCCAAAGGGGGCCCTCTGGGGCCAACGTCCTGACTTTC. Its protein product is CASSSPQRGPSGANVLTF.